A single sample is the source of the 26 T cell receptor beta chains below, sequenced in a study of T cells in Graves' hyperthyroidism and ophthalmopathy. Amplified TCR beta CDR3 regions came from RNA transcripts. TCR CDR3 underwent first-round RT-PCR with the HTBI primer set. TCRdb fed the multiplex PCR reads into MiXCR, producing one record per CDR3 protein. This table has about 360,000 distinct CDR3 sequences, about 14% appearing once. Sequencing was done on a sample of blood. These receptors originate from a man in his thirties or forties with Graves' hyperthyroidism that later progressed to Graves' ophthalmopathy.

This clonotype occurred many times. The chain recombines TRBV6-1 with TRBJ2-3, with 11 bases identical to TRBD2. V trimming: 6 bases; J trimming: 0 bases; junction bases outside the gene matches: 5. The CDR3 contains 16 residues. Germline assignment: CDR1 MNHNS and CDR2 SASEGT. The CDR3 loop reads CASSGTSGQSTDTQYF. The DNA for the CDR3 is TGTGCCAGCAGCGGGACTAGCGGACAAAGCACAGATACGCAGTATTTT.

This clonotype came up many times. The chain combines TRBV12-3 or TRBV12-4 with TRBJ2-7, with a possible D match to TRBD2 (6 bases). V lost 3 bases, J lost 3 bases, and 15 bases lay in between. There are 15 residues in the CDR3. This CDR3 is CASSLRLATLYEQYF. DNA of the CDR3: TGTGCCAGCAGTTTGCGGCTAGCGACGCTCTACGAGCAGTACTTC.

This clonotype was detected ten times or more. The genes are TRBV6-1 and TRBJ1-1; 9 bases line up with TRBD1. Per the germline V gene, CDR1 is MNHNS and CDR2 is SASEGT. The CDR3 contains 14 residues. V lost 5 bases and J lost 4; bases outside the gene matches: 5. The CDR3 DNA sequence: TGTGCCAGCAGTTGGACAGGGGTGGGCACTGAAGCTTTCTTT. This codes for CASSWTGVGTEAFF.

This clonotype was seen repeatedly, ten times or more. The chain combines TRBV3-1 with TRBJ2-3; possibly TRBD1 for D (5 bases). The germline CDR1 and CDR2 sequences are LGHDT and YNNKEL (reference sequence). The CDR3 is 13 amino acids. Trimming took off 5 bases at V and 10 bases at J, with 16 bases between the two ends. The chain's CDR3 is CASSTPGHVAQYF. CDR3 DNA sequence: TGTGCCAGCAGCACCCCTGGACATGTGGCGCAGTATTTT.

Only a few counts were recorded for this clonotype. CDR3 nucleotides: TGTGCCAGCACCCGGACAGGGTTTAACACTGAAGCTTTCTTT. Translation: CASTRTGFNTEAFF. The rearrangement links TRBV12-3 or TRBV12-4 to TRBJ1-1, with 8 positions matching TRBD1. There are 14 residues in the CDR3. The J segment lost 2 bases and the V segment lost 7 bases, leaving 6 bases of the junction unmatched.

This clonotype was seen ten or more times. The DNA for the CDR3 is TGTGCCAGCGCCCGACTGGGTACCCAAGCTTTCTTT. It specifies CASARLGTQAFF. The chain carries TRBV6-1 and TRBJ1-1; unclear D gene. The CDR3 consists of 12 residues. CDR1 and CDR2 from the germline V gene are MNHNS and SASEGT. V lost 8 bases to trimming and J lost 9 bases, with 16 bases between them.

This clonotype was detected only once. This may come from a read error, since a much larger clone is one base off. The V gene is TRBV18, the J gene TRBJ1-1; D is ambiguous. V was cut by 3 bases and J by 0 bases, with 11 bases left in between. The CDR3 has 15 residues. The V gene's germline CDR1 is KGHSH and CDR2 LQKENI. CDR3 loop: CASSPRETVNTEAFF. CDR3 DNA sequence: TGTGCCAGCTCACCGAGGGAGACGGTGAACACTGAAGCTTTCTTT.

This clonotype was observed many times. The genes are TRBV2 and TRBJ2-7; possible D gene TRBD1, 5 bases. Germline loops: CDR1 SNHLY, CDR2 FYNNEI. V lost 6 bases and J lost 3, with 15 bases in between. The CDR3 totals 14 residues. The CDR3 region is CASRKEADSYEQYF. CDR3 bases: TGTGCCAGCAGGAAAGAAGCTGACAGCTACGAGCAGTACTTC.

The V call is TRBV25-1, the J call TRBJ2-6; the D is unclear. V shed 2 bases and J shed 4 bases, with 12 bases lying between them. CDR3 length: 16 amino acids. Germline CDR1 MGHDK, CDR2 SYGVNS. In DNA form, the CDR3 reads TGTGCCAGCAGTGAAGAGAAAGGCGCAGGGGCCAACGTCCTGACTTTC. This sequence encodes CASSEEKGAGANVLTF.

This clonotype was observed many times. The V and J genes are TRBV6-1 and TRBJ1-1; D is unresolved. Germline CDR1 and CDR2: MNHNS and SASEGT. V lost 5 bases and J lost 4, with 17 bases in between. This CDR3 comprises 15 residues. The CDR3 region is CASSSRLLGSTEAFF. CDR3 sequence (DNA): TGTGCCAGCAGTTCACGACTCCTGGGTTCCACTGAAGCTTTCTTT.

This clonotype came up many times. This chain connects TRBV7-8 to TRBJ1-5, with D unresolved. The CDR3 is 15 residues long. From germline, CDR1 is SGHVS and CDR2 FQNEAQ. V shed 3 bases and J shed 1 base, with 10 bases lying between them. CDR3 in DNA: TGTGCCAGCAGCTTCAGGTGGGGAAGCAATCAGCCCCAGCATTTT. Protein product: CASSFRWGSNQPQHF. The variable domain in full, with the rest retrieved from reference TRBV7-8 and TRBJ1-5, is GAGVSQSPRYKVAKRGQDVALRCDPISGHVSLFWYQQALGQGPEFLTYFQNEAQLDKSGLPSDRFFAERPEGSVSTLKIQRTQQEDSAVYLCASSFRWGSNQPQHFGDGTRLSIL.

At least ten counts were recorded for this clonotype. For the CDR3, the DNA is TGTGCCAGCAGCGTAGGGGGTAATACGAACTATGGCTACACCTTC. The encoded protein is CASSVGGNTNYGYTF. This chain links TRBV9 with TRBJ1-2; the D is unclear. V lost 0 bases, J lost 2 bases, and 11 bases lay in between. In germline, CDR1 is SGDLS, CDR2 YYNGEE. The CDR3 sequence is 15 residues long.

This clonotype came up many times. V is TRBV20-1 and J is TRBJ2-1; D unclear. The CDR3 loop spans 14 amino acids. Germline V gene sequence: CDR1 DFQATT, CDR2 SNEGSKA (reference sequence). V gave up 2 bases and J gave up 5 bases, with 13 bases separating them. The CDR3 region is CSARPGLTDNEQFF. For the CDR3, the DNA is TGCAGTGCTAGACCAGGCCTTACCGACAATGAGCAGTTCTTC.

On this clonotype itself: Since a much larger clone is just one base distant, this may be a read error. This rearrangement joins TRBV13 to TRBJ1-2; TRBD1 aligns across 9 bases. Trimming removed 5 bases from V and 7 bases from J; junction bases left unmatched: 5. The CDR3 has 13 residues. The germline V gene has CDR1 PRHDT and CDR2 FYEKMQ (reference sequence). The CDR3, as DNA: TGTGCCAGCAGCAAGGGACAGGGTGGTGGCTACACCTTC. Protein: CASSKGQGGGYTF.

This clonotype was seen repeatedly, ten times or more. The chain couples TRBV7-3 to TRBJ2-2, with 7 nucleotides matching TRBD2. Germline V gene data show CDR1 as SGHTA and CDR2 as FQGTGA. Unmatched junction bases numbered 9, after V lost 4 bases and J lost 7 bases. The CDR3 runs to 15 residues. The CDR3 sequence is CASSSLQGGIGELFF. The CDR3 nucleotides read TGTGCCAGCAGCTCCCTCCAGGGAGGGATCGGGGAGCTGTTTTTT.

The chain has TRBV6-1 and TRBJ2-3; a possible D gene is TRBD1 (6 bases). CDR1 and CDR2 (germline): MNHNS, SASEGT. The CDR3 is 15 residues long. V lost 6 bases and J 0 bases, leaving 13 bases between the germline ends. The CDR3 DNA follows: TGTGCCAGCAGGGGGAACAGGGCTAGCACAGATACGCAGTATTTT. The encoded protein is CASRGNRASTDTQYF.

The DNA for the CDR3 is TGTGCCAGCAGCCCTTGGACTGGGGCCAACGTCCTGACTTTC. Translation gives CASSPWTGANVLTF. The chain links TRBV7-3 to TRBJ2-6; D uncertain. The CDR3 totals 14 residues. The V and J ends lost 5 bases and 2 bases respectively, with 7 bases between them. The germline V gene encodes CDR1 SGHTA and CDR2 FQGTGA.

This clonotype was found many times. The rearrangement links TRBV10-3 to TRBJ1-2; TRBD1 matches 7 bases. The CDR3 runs 14 residues. V was pared by 2 bases and J by 8 bases, with 8 bases of the junction left unmatched. Per the germline V gene, CDR1 is ENHRY and CDR2 is SYGVKD. The CDR3 here is CAISEVDRSRGYTF. The CDR3 DNA reads TGTGCCATCAGTGAGGTGGACAGGTCGAGGGGCTACACCTTC.

The genes are TRBV7-2 and TRBJ1-1; TRBD1 agrees at 8 bases. V shed 5 bases and J 7 bases; nucleotides not matched to a gene: 9. The CDR3 is 14 residues long. CDR1 SGHTA and CDR2 FQGNSA come from the germline V gene. CDR3 in DNA: TGTGCCAGCAGCCCCGCCAGGGGGCGGAGTGAAGCTTTCTTT. This encodes CASSPARGRSEAFF.

This clonotype occurred many times. This rearrangement joins TRBV12-5 to TRBJ2-5, with TRBD2 matching over 9 bases. Trimming at V came to 2 bases and at J to 2 bases, leaving 3 bases not matched to a gene. Germline V lookup: CDR1 LGHNT, CDR2 FRNRAP. The CDR3 covers 15 residues. The CDR3 region is CASGLLAGVQETQYF. In DNA, the CDR3 is TGTGCTAGTGGTTTGTTAGCGGGAGTACAAGAGACCCAGTACTTC.

This clonotype came up many times. The junction departs from the called germline gene at one end, perhaps through a read error. CDR3 amino acids: CASSRGQGTDTQYF. CDR3 nucleotide sequence: TGTGCTAGCAGCCGTGGACAGGGGACAGATACGCAGTATTTT. The V call is TRBV7-7, the J call TRBJ2-3; TRBD1 agrees at 9 bases. The CDR3 has 14 amino acids. Per germline, CDR1 SSHAT and CDR2 FNYEAQ (reference sequence).

This clonotype has at least ten counts. CDR3 region: CSARDGTDNQPQHF. As DNA, the CDR3 is TGCAGTGCTAGGGACGGGACAGACAATCAGCCCCAGCATTTT. This sequence joins TRBV20-1 and TRBJ1-5, with 7 bases identical to TRBD1. The CDR3 is 14 amino acids. Germline CDR1 and CDR2: DFQATT and SNEGSKA (reference sequence). V lost 3 bases and J lost 3; bases outside the gene matches: 5.

This clonotype was observed at least ten times. This sequence joins TRBV20-1 and TRBJ2-2, with D possibly being TRBD2 (6 bases). Germline CDR1 is DFQATT and CDR2 is SNEGSKA (reference sequence). The CDR3 consists of 13 residues. V was cut by 6 bases and J by 4 bases, with 12 bases left in between. This CDR3 reads CSAGTAVTGELFF. CDR3 nucleotides: TGCAGTGCCGGGACTGCCGTCACCGGGGAGCTGTTTTTT.

V and J are TRBV7-6 and TRBJ2-2, with 12 positions matching TRBD2. CDR3 size: 18 residues. The germline CDR1 and CDR2 sequences are SGHVS and FNYEAQ. V lost 1 base to trimming and J lost 0 bases; unmatched junction nucleotides: 3. This CDR3 is CASSLGTSGAANTGELFF. The CDR3 coding sequence is TGTGCCAGCAGCTTAGGGACTAGCGGGGCCGCGAACACCGGGGAGCTGTTTTTT.

This clonotype has at least ten counts. This sequence joins TRBV20-1 and TRBJ1-1; D remains unclear. The V end was cut by 3 bases, the J end by 3 bases, with 8 bases between. The CDR3 loop spans 12 amino acids. Per the germline V gene, CDR1 is DFQATT and CDR2 is SNEGSKA (reference sequence). DNA of the CDR3: TGCAGTGCTAGGATACACGACACTGAAGCTTTCTTT. Protein sequence: CSARIHDTEAFF.

This clonotype was seen more than once but under ten times. V usage is TRBV19 and J usage is TRBJ2-1; 7 bases align to TRBD1. The CDR3 spans 15 residues. The ends lost 6 bases at V and 9 bases at J; junction bases unmatched: 14. Germline V lookup: CDR1 LNHDA, CDR2 SQIVND (reference sequence). This CDR3 is CASSLQGSPRGEQFF. CDR3 in DNA: TGTGCCAGTAGCCTACAGGGGTCCCCTCGGGGTGAGCAGTTCTTC.